The 14 T cell receptor beta chains listed next were all sequenced from one sample in a study of beta chain features in type 1 diabetes. Reverse transcription of all isolated RNA meant that expressed TCRB transcripts were sequenced. The protocol was immunoSEQ multiplex PCR, while the TCRdb copy is restricted to in-frame clones and leaves out a portion. The sample lists around 250,000 clones; 25% to 35% were seen once. Sequences were obtained from central memory CD4+ T cells from blood. These receptors originate from a man under 40 in good health.

The chain is built from TRBV2 and TRBJ1-1, with D unclear. The CDR3 is 13 amino acids. V was trimmed by 4 bases and J by 4 bases, leaving 10 bases between them. Germline V lookup: CDR1 SNHLY, CDR2 FYNNEI. The CDR3 loop is CASSGSFGTEAFF. In DNA form, the CDR3 reads TGTGCCAGCAGTGGAAGTTTTGGCACTGAAGCTTTCTTT.

This clone has more than one count but fewer than ten. This chain links TRBV11-2 with TRBJ2-7; TRBD2 matches at 7 bases. The CDR3 sequence is 14 residues long. Trimming took 5 bases from V and 2 from J; bases not matched to a gene: 6. The V gene's germline CDR1 is SGHAT and CDR2 FQNNGV. The CDR3 DNA reads TGTGCCAGCAGCCCCGGGGGGTCAACCTACGAGCAGTACTTC. It codes for CASSPGGSTYEQYF. The entire variable domain, with the rest obtained from reference TRBV11-2 and TRBJ2-7, is as follows: EAGVAQSPRYKIIEKRQSVAFWCNPISGHATLYWYQQILGQGPKLLIQFQNNGVVDDSQLPKDRFSAERLKGVDSTLKIQPAKLEDSAVYLCASSPGGSTYEQYFGPGTRLTVT.

The chain carries TRBV18 and TRBJ2-5; D possibly corresponds to TRBD1 (5 bases). CDR1 is KGHSH, CDR2 LQKENI, per germline. CDR3 length equals 13 residues. Trimming took off 5 bases at V and 2 bases at J, with 9 bases between the two ends. The CDR3, as DNA: TGTGCCAGCTCAACACGACAGCAAGAGACCCAGTACTTC. Residues: CASSTRQQETQYF.

The rearrangement uses TRBV2 and TRBJ1-1; D gene unclear. Germline CDR1 is SNHLY and CDR2 is FYNNEI. This CDR3 spans 14 amino acids. The V gene lost 3 bases and the J gene lost 4 bases, with 12 bases spanning the gap. CDR3 sequence: CASSDQTTGTEAFF. The CDR3 region has the DNA TGTGCCAGCAGTGACCAGACGACGGGCACTGAAGCTTTCTTT.

The rearrangement joins TRBV30 to TRBJ1-2; 7 positions match TRBD1. J lost 1 base, V lost 5 bases, and 10 bases had no gene match. This CDR3 has 15 residues. CDR1 is GTSNPN and CDR2 is SVGIG in the germline V gene (reference sequence). The CDR3 DNA sequence: TGTGCCTGGGGCCCGGGTCCAGGGGGTAACTATGGCTACACCTTC. As protein: CAWGPGPGGNYGYTF.

This clone has only a few counts. The genes are TRBV30 and TRBJ1-2, with TRBD1 as a possible D gene (5 bases). This CDR3 has 13 amino acids. The germline CDR1 and CDR2 sequences are GTSNPN and SVGIG (reference sequence). Trimming took off 4 bases at V and 8 bases at J, with 17 bases between the two ends. The CDR3 DNA follows: TGTGCCTGGACTGGATTGGGGGATAACGGCTACACCTTC. Amino acids: CAWTGLGDNGYTF.

This chain joins TRBV28 and TRBJ2-5; D perhaps matches TRBD1 (6 bases). The V end was cut by 1 base, the J end by 5 bases, with 11 bases between. Germline V gene data show CDR1 as MDHEN and CDR2 as SYDVKM. This CDR3 spans 14 amino acids. The CDR3 DNA reads as TGTGCCAGCAGTTTATTCAGGGGTGGGGAGACCCAGTACTTC. Amino acids: CASSLFRGGETQYF.

The chain carries TRBV5-4 and TRBJ2-4; 7 bases agree with TRBD2. Germline CDR1 is SGHNT and CDR2 is YYREEE (reference sequence). The V and J ends lost 4 bases and 8 bases, in that order; junction bases with no gene match: 15. This CDR3 has 16 amino acids. CDR3 in DNA: TGTGCCAGCAGCCAGGAGGGCGGCGGGGGAATTCACATTCAGTACTTC. As protein: CASSQEGGGGIHIQYF.

CDR3 bases: TGTGCCAGCAGCTTTCAGCCTCTTGGACAGGGGGCGGTCTACACCTTC. It translates to CASSFQPLGQGAVYTF. V and J are TRBV5-4 and TRBJ1-2; 11 nucleotides match TRBD1. Germline V CDR1 and CDR2: SGHNT, YYREEE (reference sequence). V shed 2 bases and J 10 bases; nucleotides not matched to a gene: 13. This CDR3 is 16 amino acids long.

This clone was seen a handful of times. This sequence joins TRBV14 and TRBJ2-5, with a possible D match to TRBD1 (6 bases). Germline-derived CDR1 and CDR2 are SGHDN and FVKESK. V lost 1 base, J lost 4 bases, and 13 bases lay in between. This CDR3 is 15 amino acids long. The CDR3 region is CASSQGTGYGETQYF. The CDR3 DNA is TGTGCCAGCAGCCAAGGAACAGGGTACGGAGAGACCCAGTACTTC.

This sequence joins TRBV7-2 and TRBJ2-6, with TRBD1 matching over 8 bases. V lost 5 bases and J lost 12; bases outside the gene matches: 6. Looked up from germline, CDR1 is SGHTA and CDR2 is FQGNSA. The CDR3 runs to 13 residues. This chain's CDR3 is CASSQRTGTVLTF. The DNA of the CDR3 is TGTGCCAGCAGCCAAAGGACAGGGACCGTCCTGACTTTC.

The chain couples TRBV28 to TRBJ2-7; D possibly corresponds to TRBD1 (5 bases). The CDR3 consists of 12 residues. V gave up 5 bases and J gave up 6 bases, with 11 bases separating them. Germline lookup yields CDR1 MDHEN and CDR2 SYDVKM. The CDR3 protein is CASSQQESEQYF. DNA for the CDR3: TGTGCCAGCAGTCAACAGGAATCCGAGCAGTACTTC.

The chain joins TRBV6-5 to TRBJ2-7; perhaps D is TRBD1 or TRBD2 (5 bases each). The CDR3 totals 15 residues. With 6 bases removed from V and 5 bases from J, the gap between germline ends came to 20 bases. The germline gives CDR1 MNHEY, CDR2 SVGAGI. The CDR3 bases are TGTGCCAGCAGACCTCCCGCCGGGACCCGGGACGAGCAGTACTTC. Translated: CASRPPAGTRDEQYF.

This clone was picked up a small number of times. The rearrangement links TRBV30 to TRBJ2-3; D not resolved. The CDR3 has 12 residues. Trimming cost V 5 bases and J 0 bases, with 6 bases left between them. Germline V gene lookup returns CDR1 GTSNPN and CDR2 SVGIG (reference sequence). CDR3 DNA sequence: TGTGCCTGGTCAATTAGCACAGATACGCAGTATTTT. Its translation: CAWSISTDTQYF.